Given below is one T cell receptor (beta chain) in context. Its antigen is unidentified. These data belong to a study of CD8+ T cells in alopecia areata. Findings and limits, study-wide: Against the mouse data, patients shared TCRs less clearly, possibly for HLA reasons.

Extracted from the samples, RNA was reverse transcribed into cDNA to serve as the sequencing template. Some clones are missing from TCRdb's copy, which holds only in-frame ones; the method was immunoSEQ multiplex PCR. Among about 180,000 clones listed, roughly 63% were seen once. In germline, CDR1 is MNHEY, CDR2 SMNVEV (reference sequence). The CDR3 has 14 residues. V was shortened by 8 bases and J by 4 bases, with 17 bases between the two germline ends. J is TRBJ2-5 and V is TRBV27; D tentatively fits TRBD1 or TRBD2 (6 bases each). The sample consisted of CD4+ T cells sorted from blood, taken at week 0. This receptor was obtained from a human donor with alopecia areata. The CDR3 region has the DNA TGTGCCAGCGGGAAGGGGGGACCGGGAGAGACCCAGTACTTC. Encoded protein: CASGKGGPGETQYF.